The 30 T cell receptor beta chains presented below share a single source sample, sequenced in a study of T cell responses to AZD1222 COVID-19 vaccine. Assay: immunoSEQ multiplex PCR; the TCRdb copy retains only in-frame clones and omits some. The sample lists roughly 120,000 clones; roughly 88% were seen once. The sequencing used peripheral blood, collected on day 0 of MenACWY control vaccination. Source of these receptors: an adult in good health.

The table lists this clone with a count of one. CDR3 coding DNA: TGTGCCAGCAGCAAAGAGAGGAGGGGGGTGAACGAGCAGTACTTC. Encoded protein: CASSKERRGVNEQYF. V is TRBV21-1 and J is TRBJ2-7. TRBV21-1 is listed as a pseudogene. The CDR3 runs to 15 residues.

The chain is built from TRBV29-1 and TRBJ2-7, with D unresolved. The CDR3 has 11 residues. Trimming pared 5 bases from V and 0 bases from J, leaving 5 bases between. Germline lookup yields CDR1 SQVTM and CDR2 ANQGSEA. The CDR3 DNA sequence: TGCAGCGTTCGCTCCTCCTACGAGCAGTACTTC. Protein: CSVRSSYEQYF.

The J gene is TRBJ2-5, the V gene TRBV11-2; TRBD1 agrees at 9 bases. CDR1 SGHAT and CDR2 FQNNGV come from the germline V gene. Trimming removed 5 bases from V and 4 bases from J; junction bases left unmatched: 5. The CDR3 consists of 14 residues. CDR3 amino acids: CASSQGTGIETQYF. The CDR3 DNA sequence: TGTGCCAGCAGCCAAGGGACAGGGATAGAGACCCAGTACTTC.

The chain couples TRBV28 to TRBJ2-7; D unresolved. Germline CDR1 MDHEN, CDR2 SYDVKM. The CDR3 sequence is 15 residues long. Trimming removed 4 bases from V and 2 bases from J, with 15 bases in between. The CDR3, as DNA: TGTGCCAGCAGTTCCAATGGACCTAGGGCCTACGAGCAGTACTTC. The encoded protein is CASSSNGPRAYEQYF.

The chain couples TRBV14 to TRBJ2-5; D is ambiguous. Germline CDR1 and CDR2: SGHDN and FVKESK. CDR3 size: 15 residues. Between the trimmed V and J ends, which lost 0 bases and 4 bases, there was a span of 12 bases. CDR3 in DNA: TGTGCCAGCAGCCAAGATTGGCCGTCGGGAGAGACCCAGTACTTC. It specifies CASSQDWPSGETQYF.

The V call is TRBV21-1, the J call TRBJ1-5; the table's D call of TRBD1 was not tested on the DNA. TRBV21-1 represents a pseudogene. The CDR3 is made up of 16 amino acids. CDR3 region: CASSKYRTGSNQPQHF. The CDR3 DNA sequence: TGTGCCAGCAGCAAGTATAGGACAGGGAGCAATCAGCCCCAGCATTTT.

The V call is TRBV5-1, the J call TRBJ2-5; D may be TRBD2 (6 bases). This CDR3 contains 13 residues. Trimming shortened V by 1 base and J by 5 bases, and 9 bases separated the two germline ends. Per the germline V gene, CDR1 is SGHRS and CDR2 is YFSETQ. The CDR3 region is CASSLTGDETQYF. CDR3 bases: TGCGCCAGCAGCTTGACGGGAGACGAGACCCAGTACTTC.

This clone was observed a single time. Additional DNA sequences in this sample encode the identical CDR3. The rearrangement links TRBV2 to TRBJ2-3; D gene uncertain. The CDR3 has 12 residues. Germline V gene data show CDR1 as SNHLY and CDR2 as FYNNEI. The V end was cut by 8 bases, the J end by 2 bases, with 8 bases between. DNA of the CDR3: TGTGCCAGCTCCGGGTCCACAGATACGCAGTATTTT. Protein product: CASSGSTDTQYF.

The chain carries TRBV7-2 and TRBJ2-7; 14 nucleotides match TRBD2. The V segment lost 3 bases and the J segment 2 bases; nucleotides outside the gene matches: 6. Germline CDR1 and CDR2: SGHTA and FQGNSA. There are 17 residues in the CDR3. CDR3 sequence (DNA): TGTGCCAGCAGCTTTCTGGGACTAGCGGGAGAGCCCTACGAGCAGTACTTC. Translation gives CASSFLGLAGEPYEQYF.

The gene calls are TRBV19 and TRBJ2-7; 7 bases align to TRBD1. Trimming removed 5 bases from V and 1 base from J; junction bases left unmatched: 5. CDR3 length: 14 amino acids. Germline CDR1 reads LNHDA; CDR2 reads SQIVND (reference sequence). The CDR3 coding sequence is TGTGCCAGTAGTCCTACAGGGGATTCCTACGAGCAGTACTTC. This codes for CASSPTGDSYEQYF.

This CDR3 reads CASSPLDRGPDTQYF. Written as DNA, the CDR3 is TGTGCCAGCAGCCCGCTTGACAGGGGCCCAGATACGCAGTATTTT. This sequence joins TRBV9 and TRBJ2-3; TRBD1 aligns across 8 bases. V was pared by 4 bases and J by 4 bases, with 8 bases of the junction left unmatched. The CDR3 is made up of 15 amino acids. In germline, CDR1 is SGDLS, CDR2 YYNGEE. Full variable domain (remainder filled in from reference TRBV9 and TRBJ2-3): DSGVTQTPKHLITATGQRVTLRCSPRSGDLSVYWYQQSLDQGLQFLIQYYNGEERAKGNILERFSAQQFPDLHSELNLSSLELGDSALYFCASSPLDRGPDTQYFGPGTRLTVL.

The chain links TRBV19 to TRBJ1-2; D not certain. Trimming left V 7 bases short and J 0 bases short, with 12 bases between. Germline V CDR1 and CDR2: LNHDA, SQIVND (reference sequence). This CDR3 has 14 amino acids. CDR3 loop: CASTPLTANYGYTF. CDR3 sequence (DNA): TGTGCCAGTACCCCACTCACAGCTAACTATGGCTACACCTTC.

The chain is built from TRBV18 and TRBJ1-1, with 7 bases that match TRBD1. Trimming cost V 3 bases and J 4 bases; bases outside gene matches: 11. Germline values: CDR1 KGHSH, CDR2 LQKENI. The CDR3 sequence is 16 residues long. CDR3 in DNA: TGTGCCAGCTCACCGAGGGGGCAGGTTGTAGTCACTGAAGCTTTCTTT. It is translated as CASSPRGQVVVTEAFF.

The chain combines TRBV27 with TRBJ2-7, with D possibly TRBD1 on 5 matching bases. The V and J ends lost 1 base and 7 bases respectively, with 8 bases between them. Germline CDR1 MNHEY, CDR2 SMNVEV (reference sequence). The CDR3 has 12 residues. This CDR3 is CASSLWGREQYF. CDR3 bases: TGTGCCAGCAGTTTATGGGGCCGGGAGCAGTACTTC.

The rearrangement joins TRBV30 to TRBJ1-5; unclear D gene. V dropped 2 bases and J dropped 0 bases, with 11 bases sitting between them. The CDR3 is 15 residues long. Per the germline V gene, CDR1 is GTSNPN and CDR2 is SVGIG (reference sequence). CDR3 in amino acids: CAWSYGGNSNQPQHF. CDR3 in DNA: TGTGCCTGGAGTTATGGAGGGAATAGCAATCAGCCCCAGCATTTT.

The CDR3 protein is CATGDGRNEKLFF. The CDR3 nucleotides read TGTGCCACCGGGGACGGTCGTAATGAAAAACTGTTTTTT. The V gene is TRBV2, the J gene TRBJ1-4; D may be TRBD1 (5 bases). The CDR3 runs 13 residues. CDR1 is SNHLY, CDR2 FYNNEI, per germline. Deletions cut 10 bases from V and 4 bases from J, with 13 bases between. Using reference TRBV2 and TRBJ1-4 for the parts outside the CDR3, the full variable domain is EPEVTQTPSHQVTQMGQEVILRCVPISNHLYFYWYRQILGQKVEFLVSFYNNEISEKSEIFDDQFSVERPDGSNFTLKIRSTKLEDSAMYFCATGDGRNEKLFFGSGTQLSVL.

The genes are TRBV27 and TRBJ2-7, with 8 bases matching TRBD1. This CDR3 is built from 13 residues. Germline-derived CDR1 and CDR2 are MNHEY and SMNVEV (reference sequence). V gave up 8 bases and J gave up 0 bases; unmatched junction bases: 3. CDR3 nucleotide sequence: TGTGCCAGCGCGGACAGGGCCTCCTACGAGCAGTACTTC. This encodes CASADRASYEQYF.

The chain has TRBV10-2 and TRBJ1-2, with a possible D match to TRBD1 (6 bases). The CDR3 is 17 amino acids. Looked up from germline, CDR1 is WSHSY and CDR2 is SAAADI. The germline V and J ends were trimmed by 0 bases and 1 base, with 15 bases remaining between them. The CDR3 sequence is CASSESAGGQFNYGYTF. As DNA, the CDR3 is TGCGCCAGCAGTGAGTCGGCGGGTGGACAGTTTAACTATGGCTACACCTTC.

The chain uses TRBV24-1 and TRBJ1-1; 7 bases are a match to TRBD1. V lost 3 bases and J lost 5; bases outside the gene matches: 8. CDR3 length: 15 amino acids. CDR1 and CDR2 from the germline V gene are KGHDR and SFDVKD. CDR3 nucleotide sequence: TGTGCCACCAGTGATCCGGGACAGTCGGGGACTGAAGCTTTCTTT. Protein product: CATSDPGQSGTEAFF.

The chain is built from TRBV5-6 and TRBJ2-4, with 7 bases identical to TRBD2. The CDR3 contains 15 residues. V shed 5 bases, J shed 13 bases, and the junction held 18 bases outside the gene matches. CDR1 and CDR2 from the germline V gene are SGHDT and YYEEEE. As DNA, the CDR3 is TGTGCCAGCAGTCCTTCGTTTGGGGGAGGGTTGGGGCAGTACTTC. As protein: CASSPSFGGGLGQYF.

The V call is TRBV11-2, the J call TRBJ2-7, with TRBD2 identical over 8 bases. V gave up 5 bases and J gave up 4 bases; unmatched junction bases: 19. There are 18 residues in the CDR3. Germline V gene lookup returns CDR1 SGHAT and CDR2 FQNNGV. This CDR3 is CASSPISRTSGSRYEQYF. CDR3 sequence (DNA): TGTGCCAGCAGCCCGATATCCAGGACGAGCGGGAGTCGGTACGAGCAGTACTTC.

This clone was picked up one time. As DNA, the CDR3 is TGTGCCAGCTCACCTAGCGGGAATACCTACGAGCAGTACTTC. Translated, it gives CASSPSGNTYEQYF. The rearrangement links TRBV18 to TRBJ2-7; 8 bases map to TRBD2. CDR3 size: 14 residues. Germline V lookup: CDR1 KGHSH, CDR2 LQKENI. V trimming: 3 bases; J trimming: 2 bases; junction bases outside the gene matches: 3.

The chain uses TRBV5-3 and TRBJ1-5; no reliable D call. TRBV5-3 falls under the ORF class, with uncertain function. The CDR3 has 15 amino acids. V gave up 4 bases and J gave up 0 bases, with 11 bases separating them. CDR3 sequence (DNA): TGTGCCAGAAGCCCCCACGGTCATAGCAATCAGCCCCAGCATTTT. This translates into CARSPHGHSNQPQHF.

The rearrangement links TRBV9 to TRBJ2-5; D not resolved. Trimming left V 0 bases short and J 9 bases short, with 15 bases between. Germline-derived CDR1 and CDR2 are SGDLS and YYNGEE. This CDR3 is built from 14 residues. CDR3 protein: CASSVGQPYEAQYF. The CDR3 bases are TGTGCCAGCAGCGTAGGCCAGCCTTACGAGGCCCAGTACTTC.

The J gene is TRBJ1-6, the V gene TRBV28, with D perhaps TRBD1 (6 bases). Trimming removed 5 bases at V and 5 bases at J, with 13 bases between. CDR1 MDHEN and CDR2 SYDVKM come from the germline V gene. This CDR3 spans 15 amino acids. The CDR3 bases are TGTGCCAGCAGTCCAATGACAGGACATAATTCACCCCTCCACTTT. It translates to CASSPMTGHNSPLHF.

Only a few counts were recorded for this clone. This rearrangement joins TRBV7-2 to TRBJ1-6; TRBD1 might be the D (5 bases). The germline V gene encodes CDR1 SGHTA and CDR2 FQGNSA. V gave up 9 bases and J gave up 3 bases, with 18 bases separating them. The CDR3 loop spans 16 amino acids. The CDR3 bases are TGTGCCAGTACTCCTCAGGGACCCAACTATAATTCACCCCTCCACTTT. Amino acid sequence: CASTPQGPNYNSPLHF.

The chain combines TRBV29-1 with TRBJ2-6; tentative D call: TRBD2 (6 bases). Germline assignment: CDR1 SQVTM and CDR2 ANQGSEA. V gave up 1 base and J gave up 0 bases, with 7 bases separating them. This CDR3 region has 15 residues. The CDR3 region has the DNA TGCAGCGTTGAAGGCGGGGACTCTGGGGCCAACGTCCTGACTTTC. The encoded protein is CSVEGGDSGANVLTF. Based on the CDR3 plus reference TRBV29-1 and TRBJ2-6, the full variable domain is SAVISQKPSRDICQRGTSLTIQCQVDSQVTMMFWYRQQPGQSLTLIATANQGSEATYESGFVIDKFPISRPNLTFSTLTVSNMSPEDSSIYLCSVEGGDSGANVLTFGAGSRLTVL.

V is TRBV6-1 and J is TRBJ1-4; D remains ambiguous. Trimming cost V 3 bases and J 2 bases, with 13 bases left between them. The CDR3 covers 16 residues. Germline V gene lookup returns CDR1 MNHNS and CDR2 SASEGT. The CDR3 DNA reads as TGTGCCAGCAGTGAGGTCCCGGGGTACACTAATGAAAAACTGTTTTTT. Residues: CASSEVPGYTNEKLFF.

J is TRBJ1-3 and V is TRBV4-2; tentatively, D is TRBD1 (6 bases). Germline CDR1 is LGHNA and CDR2 is YNFKEQ. There are 15 residues in the CDR3. Trimming stripped 0 bases from V and 4 bases from J, with 10 bases between. This CDR3 is CASSQDQGRGNTIYF. In nucleotides, the CDR3 is TGTGCCAGCAGCCAAGATCAGGGGCGAGGAAACACCATATATTTT.

The rearrangement links TRBV4-1 to TRBJ1-6, with D perhaps TRBD1 (5 bases). CDR1 is MGHRA, CDR2 YSYEKL, per germline. The CDR3 sequence is 17 residues long. With 4 bases removed from V and 10 bases from J, the gap between germline ends came to 23 bases. The CDR3 coding sequence is TGCGCCAGCAGCCCGGGACCTAACGTCCTTCGGGGCTCACCCCTCCACTTT. Protein: CASSPGPNVLRGSPLHF.